This T cell receptor beta chain appears in the sequencing data of a study of T cell repertoires in cytomegalovirus infection (dated by TCRdb to about 2019). Regarding the complete study: Because public TCR beta signatures pointed to carriage of CMV infection together with the matching HLA type, the HLA type of each donor mattered for the analysis. Results and caveats for the whole study, not just this receptor: The ex vivo response was dominated by HLA-C-restricted CMV-specific TCR beta clonotypes, which also provided the single most frequent clonotype in two of eight donors. Cumulative frequency of public TCR beta family members discriminated carriers of CMV infection plus the relevant HLA type in this cohort and an independent roughly 330-donor cohort.

On this clonotype: Its cognate antigen has yet to be identified. Base qualities are not provided; no much larger clone lies one nucleotide away.

The germline V gene (reference sequence) yields LNHDA for CDR1 and SQIVND for CDR2. Including the terminal cysteine and phenylalanine, the CDR3 comprises 16 residues. Kept here is only the CDR3 DNA, which spans 48 bases and is read in frame from base 1. Ends trimmed: V by 6 bases, J by 3 bases; bases unmatched to a gene: 14. Sequencing was performed on an Illumina HiSeq 1500. The public sequencing data were trimmed at Q25 with fastp and processed into clonotypes with MiXCR by TCRdb, which kept only in-frame beta chains. Every entry covers one CDR3 protein and lists the most common genes and DNA from its rows. In all, the sample holds around 740,000 distinct CDR3 sequences, and 35% of those were seen once. 2.5% to 3.5% of the sample is held by the ten biggest clonotypes.

The chain links TRBV19 with TRBJ2-7; 7 of the junction bases match TRBD2. The clonotype originates from a human donor in good health (CMV status not recorded). Some clones in this sample may be carry-over from other donors' samples. The sequencing sample was made of PBMCs. The nucleotide sequence reads TGTGCCAGTAGCAGGGACTACCAAAACCCCCTCTACGAGCAGTACTTC. Protein translation: CASSRDYQNPLYEQYF.